The 12 T cell receptor beta chains below come from one sample, sequenced in a study of cytomegalovirus exposure and HLA in healthy donors. The primer mix had 60 Vbeta and 13 Jbeta primers. Assay: immunoSEQ multiplex PCR; the TCRdb copy retains only in-frame clones and omits some. The sample holds tens of thousands of clones, more than 70% seen once. The sequencing input was PBMCs. The receptors derive from a man in his fifties or sixties in good health and CMV-seropositive.

V usage is TRBV27 and J usage is TRBJ2-7; 7 bases are a match to TRBD1. V lost 5 bases and J lost 6; bases outside the gene matches: 7. This CDR3 has 13 residues. Germline CDR1 is MNHEY and CDR2 is SMNVEV (reference sequence). Here the CDR3 DNA reads TGTGCCAGCAGTCCACGACAGGGAATCGAGCAGTACTTC. It is translated as CASSPRQGIEQYF.

This chain uses TRBV4-1 with TRBJ2-1; TRBD2 might be the D (5 bases). Trimming cost V 1 base and J 5 bases, with 6 bases left between them. The V gene's germline CDR1 is MGHRA and CDR2 YSYEKL. CDR3 length: 13 amino acids. The CDR3 protein is CASSQVGDNEQFF. CDR3 nucleotides: TGCGCCAGCAGCCAAGTGGGAGACAATGAGCAGTTCTTC.

This clone has just a few counts. The chain joins TRBV7-8 to TRBJ1-1; a weak D match, TRBD1 (6 bases). Germline V CDR1 and CDR2: SGHVS, FQNEAQ. The CDR3 runs to 16 residues. V lost 5 bases, J lost 2 bases, and 18 bases lay in between. The CDR3 loop reads CASSRVGGQRNTEAFF. The CDR3 nucleotides read TGTGCCAGCAGCAGAGTAGGCGGACAGAGAAACACTGAAGCTTTCTTT.

V gene TRBV5-8 combines with J gene TRBJ1-2, with 8 nucleotides matching TRBD1. There are 13 residues in the CDR3. Germline lookup yields CDR1 SGHTS and CDR2 YDEGEE. V gave up 2 bases and J gave up 4 bases; unmatched junction bases: 1. The CDR3 coding sequence is TGTGCCAGCAGCTTCGGGACAGGCTATGGCTACACCTTC. Amino acids: CASSFGTGYGYTF.

The chain employs TRBV7-2 and TRBJ1-2; TRBD1 might be the D (6 bases). Trimming stripped 2 bases from V and 4 bases from J, with 11 bases between. Germline loops: CDR1 SGHTA, CDR2 FQGNSA. CDR3 length: 14 residues. Written as DNA, the CDR3 is TGTGCCAGCAGCTTAACAGGGTTGGGCTATGGCTACACCTTC. Residues: CASSLTGLGYGYTF.

This clone has a handful of counts. This chain joins TRBV6-1 and TRBJ2-4; 9 bases fit TRBD1. Germline V gives CDR1 MNHNS, CDR2 SASEGT. V shed 6 bases, J shed 6 bases, and the junction held 9 bases outside the gene matches. The CDR3 is made up of 15 amino acids. CDR3 region: CASSIQGASGNIQYF. The CDR3, as DNA: TGTGCCAGCAGCATACAGGGGGCATCGGGAAACATTCAGTACTTC.

V usage is TRBV7-5 and J usage is TRBJ1-2; the DNA was not compared with TRBD1, the D call given in the table. TRBV7-5 is a recognized pseudogene. There are 15 residues in the CDR3. Written as DNA, the CDR3 is TGTGCCAGAAGCTTAGGGAAAGGGGGCGACTATGGCTACACCTTC. Protein sequence: CARSLGKGGDYGYTF.

The chain combines TRBV7-2 with TRBJ2-2; the D is unclear. The V end lost 5 bases, the J end lost 6 bases, and 4 bases lay between the germline ends. Germline assignment: CDR1 SGHTA and CDR2 FQGNSA. This CDR3 is built from 11 residues. In nucleotides, the CDR3 is TGTGCCAGCAGCCCCTCCGGGGAGCTGTTTTTT. Protein sequence: CASSPSGELFF.

For the CDR3, the DNA is TGTGCCAGCAGCTTAGCGAGACACGATGGCTACACCTTC. It codes for CASSLARHDGYTF. The chain has TRBV7-8 and TRBJ1-2; D remains unclear. Germline values: CDR1 SGHVS, CDR2 FQNEAQ. This CDR3 is built from 13 residues. V was shortened by 0 bases and J by 6 bases, with 8 bases between the two germline ends.

The gene calls are TRBV29-1 and TRBJ2-7; 8 bases fit TRBD1. This CDR3 is built from 10 residues. Losses at the gene ends were 5 bases for V and 7 bases for J; bases not matched to a gene: 1. Germline V gene lookup returns CDR1 SQVTM and CDR2 ANQGSEA. The DNA for the CDR3 is TGCAGCGTTCGGACAGGGGAGCAGTACGTC. Residues: CSVRTGEQYV.

Only a few counts were recorded for this clone. V usage is TRBV7-2 and J usage is TRBJ1-2; 7 positions match TRBD1. This CDR3 has 17 amino acids. V lost 0 bases, J lost 2 bases, and 9 bases stayed unmatched. Germline loops: CDR1 SGHTA, CDR2 FQGNSA. In DNA, the CDR3 is TGTGCCAGCAGCTTAGCGGCAGTGACAGGGAGGAACTATGGCTACACCTTC. Its translation: CASSLAAVTGRNYGYTF.

The V and J genes are TRBV7-2 and TRBJ1-1; D not resolved. This CDR3 is built from 14 residues. Germline CDR1 SGHTA, CDR2 FQGNSA. Trimming shortened V by 4 bases and J by 3 bases, and 12 bases separated the two germline ends. The CDR3 DNA is TGTGCCAGCAGCTCCCCGGGAGATCACACTGAAGCTTTCTTT. Its translation is CASSSPGDHTEAFF. Together with reference TRBV7-2 and TRBJ1-1, the CDR3 gives the full variable domain: GAGVSQSPSNKVTEKGKDVELRCDPISGHTALYWYRQSLGQGLEFLIYFQGNSAPDKSGLPSDRFSAERTGGSVSTLTIQRTQQEDSAVYLCASSSPGDHTEAFFGQGTRLTVV.